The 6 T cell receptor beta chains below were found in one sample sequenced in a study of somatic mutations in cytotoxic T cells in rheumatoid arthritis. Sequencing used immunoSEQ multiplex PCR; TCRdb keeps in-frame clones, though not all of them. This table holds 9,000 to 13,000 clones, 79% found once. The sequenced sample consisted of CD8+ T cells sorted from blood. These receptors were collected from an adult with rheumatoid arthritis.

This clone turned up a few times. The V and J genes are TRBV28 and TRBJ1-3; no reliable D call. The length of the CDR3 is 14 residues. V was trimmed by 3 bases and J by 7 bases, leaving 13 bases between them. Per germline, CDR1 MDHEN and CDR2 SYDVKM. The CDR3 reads CASSLTNVGNTIYF. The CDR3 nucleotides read TGTGCCAGCAGTTTGACGAACGTGGGGAACACCATATATTTT. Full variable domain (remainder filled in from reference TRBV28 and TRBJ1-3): DVKVTQSSRYLVKRTGEKVFLECVQDMDHENMFWYRQDPGLGLRLIYFSYDVKMKEKGDIPEGYSVSREKKERFSLILESASTNQTSMYLCASSLTNVGNTIYFGEGSWLTVV.

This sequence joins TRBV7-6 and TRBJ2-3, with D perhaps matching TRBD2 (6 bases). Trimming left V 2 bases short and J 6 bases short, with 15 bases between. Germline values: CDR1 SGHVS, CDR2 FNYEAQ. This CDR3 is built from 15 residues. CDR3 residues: CASSLFGEVGDTQYF. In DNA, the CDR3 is TGTGCCAGCAGCTTATTTGGGGAGGTTGGTGATACGCAGTATTTT.

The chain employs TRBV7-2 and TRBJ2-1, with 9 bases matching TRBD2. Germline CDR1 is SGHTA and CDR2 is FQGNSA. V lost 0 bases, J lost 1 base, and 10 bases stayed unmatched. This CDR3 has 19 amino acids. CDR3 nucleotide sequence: TGTGCCAGCAGCTTAGCGCTTATAGCGGGGGCCTGGTCCTACAATGAGCAGTTCTTC. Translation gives CASSLALIAGAWSYNEQFF.

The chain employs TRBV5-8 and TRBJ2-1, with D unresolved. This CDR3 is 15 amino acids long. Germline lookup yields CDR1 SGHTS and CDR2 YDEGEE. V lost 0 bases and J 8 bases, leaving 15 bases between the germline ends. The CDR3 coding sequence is TGTGCCAGCAGCTTGGGGACCTCCGACTGGGATGAGCAGTTCTTC. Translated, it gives CASSLGTSDWDEQFF. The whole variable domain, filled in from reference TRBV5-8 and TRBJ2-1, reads EAGVTQSPTHLIKTRGQQATLRCSPISGHTSVYWYQQALGLGLQFLLWYDEGEERNRGNFPPRFSGRQFPNYSSELNVNALELEDSALYLCASSLGTSDWDEQFFGPGTRLTVL.

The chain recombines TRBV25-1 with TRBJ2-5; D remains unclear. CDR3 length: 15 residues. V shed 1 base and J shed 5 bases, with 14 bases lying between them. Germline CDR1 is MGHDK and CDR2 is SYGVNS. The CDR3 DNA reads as TGTGCCAGCAGTGAATCCTCGACACTTCTGGAGACCCAGTACTTC. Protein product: CASSESSTLLETQYF.

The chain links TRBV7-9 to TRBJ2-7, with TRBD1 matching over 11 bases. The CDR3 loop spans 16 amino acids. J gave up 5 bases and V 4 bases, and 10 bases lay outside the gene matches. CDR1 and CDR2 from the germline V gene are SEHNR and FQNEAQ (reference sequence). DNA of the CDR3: TGTGCCAGCAGCTCTATCGGACAGGGGGCGAGGAACGAGCAGTACTTC. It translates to CASSSIGQGARNEQYF.